The rows below give T cell receptor beta chains drawn from one sample of a study of blood T cell repertoires in COVID-19. The method was immunoSEQ multiplex PCR; TCRdb's version includes in-frame clones alone and lacks a portion of them. The data show some 220,000 clones, 80% to 85% seen once. The sequencing sample was made of peripheral blood. The receptors were sampled from an older woman with COVID-19, enrolled during active disease. Both conserved end residues are part of each CDR3. Each record gives: D gene, clone size, J gene, V gene, CDR3 DNA, CDR3 protein. A D gene is named only where the DNA matches it firmly. The size field is filled for only some rows; it gives once, few, many or a size class.

TRBD2	NA	TRBJ2-3	TRBV4-3	TGCGCCAGCAGCCAAGTACTAGCGGGAAGCACAGATACGCAGTATTTT	CASSQVLAGSTDTQYF
TRBD2	NA	TRBJ2-1	TRBV19	TGTGCCAGTAGTAACTTCCTAGCGGGAGCCTTGGGAGACAATGAGCAGTTCTTC	CASSNFLAGALGDNEQFF
NA	NA	TRBJ2-7	TRBV6-5	TGTGCCAGCAGAGACGACAGGAAGAGGTACGAGCAGTACTTC	CASRDDRKRYEQYF
NA	NA	TRBJ2-7	TRBV7-2	TGTGCCAGCAGCCTGGGACTCGGGAGCGAGCAGTACTTC	CASSLGLGSEQYF
NA	NA	TRBJ1-2	TRBV15	TGTGCCACCAGCAGAATTTACAGGGATGGCTACACCTTC	CATSRIYRDGYTF
NA	NA	TRBJ1-1	TRBV3-1/TRBV3-2	TGTGCCAGCAGCCAATCTAATCTGAACACTGAAGCTTTCTTT	CASSQSNLNTEAFF
TRBD2	NA	TRBJ2-3	TRBV4-3	TGCGCCAGCAGCCGACTAGCGGGAGAGAGAAGAGGAGATACGCAGTATTTT	CASSRLAGERRGDTQYF
TRBD1	NA	TRBJ1-4	TRBV19	TGTGCCAGTAGCTTCTTGACAGGGGCAGGGGAAAAACTGTTTTTT	CASSFLTGAGEKLFF
NA	once	TRBJ1-2	TRBV19	TGTGCCAGTACCTACACAGGGAACAATGGCTACACCTTC	CASTYTGNNGYTF
TRBD2	NA	TRBJ2-1	TRBV11-2	TGTGCCAGCAGTAGAGCGGGACCCTACAATGAGCAGTTCTTC	CASSRAGPYNEQFF
NA	once	TRBJ1-1	TRBV6-5	TGTGCCAGCAGTTACTCATTCAGGGGTAGCACTGAAGCTTTCTTT	CASSYSFRGSTEAFF
NA	NA	TRBJ2-1	TRBV4-3	TGCGCCAGCAGCCAGGAGGGCGGACTGAGGGATGAGCAGTTCTTC	CASSQEGGLRDEQFF
NA	few	TRBJ2-5	TRBV2	TGTGCCAGCAGGGCCGGGACACCGGGTGAGACCCAGTACTTC	CASRAGTPGETQYF
TRBD2	NA	TRBJ2-1	TRBV14	TGTGCCAGCAGCCAAGAACTAGCGGGAGTCGGTGAGCAGTTCTTC	CASSQELAGVGEQFF
TRBD1	NA	TRBJ2-2	TRBV5-1	TGCGCCAGCAGCTTGCGGGTAGGGACAGGAGACACCGGGGAGCTGTTTTTT	CASSLRVGTGDTGELFF
NA	NA	TRBJ2-4	TRBV5-1	TGCGCCAGCAGCGAAAACAGGGAAGCCAAAAACATTCAGTACTTC	CASSENREAKNIQYF
NA	NA	TRBJ2-1	TRBV7-9	TGTGCCAGCAGCTTAGATAAGGGGGACGGACTCTTC	CASSLDKGDGLF
TRBD2	NA	TRBJ2-7	TRBV5-4	TGTGCCAGCAGCCAAGGGACTAGCGAGAGGTACGAGCAGTACTTC	CASSQGTSERYEQYF
NA	NA	TRBJ2-3	TRBV19	TGTGCCAGTAGTATAGGTAGGCAGGGCACAGATACGCAGTATTTT	CASSIGRQGTDTQYF
NA	NA	TRBJ1-3	TRBV3-1/TRBV3-2	TGTGCCAGCAGCCAAGAAGGGGCTTTAAACACCATATATTTT	CASSQEGALNTIYF
TRBD1	few	TRBJ1-1	TRBV5-1	TGCGCCAGCAGTGAACAGGGGGGGAACACTGAAGCTTTCTTT	CASSEQGGNTEAFF
NA	NA	TRBJ2-5	TRBV21-1	TGTGCCAGCAGCGAAAGTGCCCCACGGACTAGCGGGATCCAAGAGACCCAGTACTTC	CASSESAPRTSGIQETQYF
NA	NA	TRBJ2-7	TRBV6-6	TGTGCCAGCAGGAACCTCGGGAGCTACGAGCAGTACTTC	CASRNLGSYEQYF
TRBD1	once	TRBJ1-1	TRBV6-5	TGTGCCAGCAGTTACTCGAGTCCAGGGGGAAACACTGAAGCTTTCTTT	CASSYSSPGGNTEAFF
NA	once	TRBJ1-1	TRBV14	TGTGCCAGCAGCCAAGACCCGGGGGGTCGCACTGAAGCTTTCTTT	CASSQDPGGRTEAFF
NA	NA	TRBJ2-1	TRBV18	TGTGCCAGCTCACCACAAGGGGTCAATGAGCAGTTCTTC	CASSPQGVNEQFF
TRBD1	once	TRBJ2-7	TRBV11-2	TGTGCCAGCAGTTTTCGAACGGGACAGGGGGTTAACGAGCAGTACTTC	CASSFRTGQGVNEQYF
TRBD1	NA	TRBJ2-5	TRBV11-2	TGTGCCAGCAGCCTTACAGGGGTACAAGAGACCCAGTACTTC	CASSLTGVQETQYF
NA	NA	TRBJ1-1	TRBV7-2	TGTGCCAGCAGCTTAGGGCGGGGATTGAACACTGAAGCTTTCTTT	CASSLGRGLNTEAFF
TRBD2	NA	TRBJ2-7	TRBV7-8	TGTGCCAGCAGCCCGACTAGCGGGAGACTAGGCGAGCAGTACTTC	CASSPTSGRLGEQYF
TRBD1	NA	TRBJ1-2	TRBV19	TGTGCCAGTAGTTCGGACAGGGAGAGGAGCTACACCTTC	CASSSDRERSYTF
TRBD1	once	TRBJ2-7	TRBV5-1	TGCGCCAGCAGCGTGGACAGGATCTACGAGCAGTACTTC	CASSVDRIYEQYF
TRBD1	NA	TRBJ2-7	TRBV7-2	TGTGCCAGCAGTTCACAGGGGTTGGGCGAGCAGTACTTC	CASSSQGLGEQYF
TRBD1	NA	TRBJ1-2	TRBV28	TGTGCCAGCAGTCCAAACCTTTTACAGGGGGCGCGGGGCTACACCTTC	CASSPNLLQGARGYTF
TRBD1	NA	TRBJ1-2	TRBV7-9	TGTGCCAGCAGCTTCGGCAGGGGGGATGGCTACACCTTC	CASSFGRGDGYTF
NA	NA	TRBJ1-2	TRBV19	TGTGCCGTCCAGGGGCTATATGGCTACACCTTC	CAVQGLYGYTF
TRBD1	NA	TRBJ1-4	TRBV19	TGTGCCAGTAGGAAGACAGGGGTTGCAACTAATGAAAAACTGTTTTTT	CASRKTGVATNEKLFF
TRBD2	NA	TRBJ2-7	TRBV7-2	TGTGCCAGCAGCTTCGGGCGGGAGGGCTACGAGCAGTACTTC	CASSFGREGYEQYF
TRBD1	NA	TRBJ2-7	TRBV30	TGTGCCTGGAGTACGGACAGGCGGGTCTACGAGCAGTACTTC	CAWSTDRRVYEQYF
NA	NA	TRBJ2-2	TRBV6-4	TGTGCCAGCAGTGATCAGGCGGGAATCACCGGGGAGCTGTTTTTT	CASSDQAGITGELFF
TRBD2	many	TRBJ2-7	TRBV24-1	TGTGCCACCAGTGATTCCGGACTAGCGGGAGACGCATACGAGCAGTACTTC	CATSDSGLAGDAYEQYF
TRBD1	NA	TRBJ1-1	TRBV28	TGTGCCAGCAGTAGGCGGGGGACAGGGGTGATGAACACTGAAGCTTTCTTT	CASSRRGTGVMNTEAFF
TRBD1	NA	TRBJ2-3	TRBV28	TGTGCCAGCAGTCCGACAGGGTGGAAAACAGATACGCAGTATTTT	CASSPTGWKTDTQYF
NA	NA	TRBJ2-7	TRBV9	TGTGCCAGCAGCGCCCGGGACTTCCGGGGTGAGCAGTACTTC	CASSARDFRGEQYF
TRBD2	NA	TRBJ2-7	TRBV18	TGTGCCAGCTCAAAAGACCTGGCGGGAGTCGGGAACGAGCAGTACTTC	CASSKDLAGVGNEQYF
TRBD1	NA	TRBJ1-6	TRBV7-2	TGTGCCAGCAGCTCCGACAGGGGAAATTCACCCCTCCACTTT	CASSSDRGNSPLHF
TRBD1	NA	TRBJ2-6	TRBV2	TGTGCCAGCAGTATGAAAATCAGGGGGCCTGGGGCCAACGTCCTGACTTTC	CASSMKIRGPGANVLTF
TRBD1	NA	TRBJ1-2	TRBV24-1	TGTGCCACCAGAAAGTCAGGGGGAGACTATGGCTACACCTTC	CATRKSGGDYGYTF
NA	NA	TRBJ2-2	TRBV9	TGTGCCAGCAGCGTACAGATCTTCGGGGAGCTGTTTTTT	CASSVQIFGELFF
NA	NA	TRBJ1-2	TRBV21-1	TGTGCCAGAGGGTTCGCTTGGGACAGGGGGCTGAGATGCGTTTTGAACTATGGCTACACCTTC	CARGFAWDRGLRCVLNYGYTF
TRBD1	NA	TRBJ2-1	TRBV5-1	TGCGCCAGCAGCTTGCAGCTCTCAGGGGGTAGTGAGCAGTTCTTC	CASSLQLSGGSEQFF
TRBD1	once	TRBJ1-1	TRBV7-9	TGTGCCAGCAGGCGACAGGGGGCCACTGAAGCTTTCTTT	CASRRQGATEAFF
NA	NA	TRBJ2-7	TRBV5-8	TGTGCCAGCAGCTTGGAGCCAGCGATCTCCTACGAGCAGTACTTC	CASSLEPAISYEQYF
NA	NA	TRBJ1-1	TRBV7-2	TGTGCCAGCAGCTTAAGAGAGCTGGCTGAAGCTTTCTTT	CASSLRELAEAFF
TRBD2	NA	TRBJ2-1	TRBV7-9	TGTGCCAGCAGCATACTAGCGGAGCAGTTCTTC	CASSILAEQFF
TRBD1	once	TRBJ1-3	TRBV18	TGTGCCAGCTCACCGGGACAGATCTCTGGAAACACCATATATTTT	CASSPGQISGNTIYF
NA	NA	TRBJ1-5	TRBV28	TGTGCCAGCAGTTCAGAGACACAGGGAAATCAGCCCCAGCATTTT	CASSSETQGNQPQHF
NA	NA	TRBJ2-2	TRBV7-9	TGTGCCAGCAGCCCCCCTGGAGGGAACACCGGGGAGCTGTTTTTT	CASSPPGGNTGELFF